This T cell receptor (beta chain) was identified in a study of T-cell reconstitution after alpha-beta-depleted transplantation in children. Points from the study as a whole: By one year post-transplant, T-cell counts and diversity largely arose from T cells that were newly produced. In some patients, recipient T cells and intrathymic progenitors surviving conditioning explained high day-60 diversity.

V lost 2 bases and J lost 6; bases outside the gene matches: 3. Germline CDR1 is ENHRY and CDR2 is SYGVKD. The CDR3 totals 14 residues. TCRbeta library construction was performed incorporating unique molecular identifiers. TCRdb processed the PCR reads anew with MiXCR; each CDR3 protein has one entry. In the table there are more than 500,000 distinct CDR3 sequences, more than 9.5% of which are singletons. The sample holds many counts of this clonotype. The antigen is unknown. The sequenced sample was PBMCs, mostly from graft donor cells, obtained 180 days after TCRalphabeta/CD19-depleted stem cell transplant. This sequence originates from a female patient younger than 10 who had a stem cell transplant for aplastic anemia, so the T cells may come from the graft donor. J is TRBJ1-4 and V is TRBV10-3; 7 bases map to TRBD1. The DNA for the CDR3 is TGTGCCATCAGTGAGGACAGGGCGGATGAAAAACTGTTTTTT. This sequence encodes CAISEDRADEKLFF.